The source of this TCR beta chain is a study of blood T cell repertoires in COVID-19. Germline lookup yields CDR1 MDHEN and CDR2 SYDVKM. Trimming removed 7 bases at V and 9 bases at J, with 16 bases between. The length of the CDR3 is 13 residues. Method: immunoSEQ multiplex PCR; TCRdb's copy keeps in-frame clones and lacks some. Among under 200,000 clones listed, roughly 90% were seen once. Specimen: PBMCs or T cells enriched from blood (not recorded which). The sequence came from a woman aged 18-30 years who had recovered from COVID-19. The rearrangement links TRBV28 to TRBJ2-1; a possible D gene is TRBD1 (5 bases). The CDR3 protein is CASITQGVTEQFF. CDR3 in DNA: TGTGCCAGCATCACCCAAGGGGTGACTGAGCAGTTCTTC.